The sequence of this TCR beta chain was determined in a study of T cell clones after liver transplantation. On the study more broadly: Samples came from ITN030ST, which attempted immunosuppression withdrawal within 2 years of liver transplantation. TCRbeta sequencing after a pre-transplant mixed lymphocyte reaction identified graft-donor-reactive clones, later tracked in post-transplant blood. Study-level results: A significant post-transplant drop in circulating graft-donor-reactive CD4 TCRbeta sequences occurred in most of the 8 subjects.

The repertoire was sequenced with immunoSEQ multiplex PCR; TCRdb's copy has only in-frame clones and lacks some. The sample holds roughly 62,000 clones, 70% to 80% seen once. This clone was seen a handful of times. Its antigen is still unknown. This CDR3 contains 14 residues. V dropped 0 bases and J dropped 6 bases, with 8 bases sitting between them. Germline V lookup: CDR1 LNHNV, CDR2 YYDKDF (reference sequence). The TCR was taken from a human patient who received a liver transplant. The graft donor may account for some of the T cells. Material: CD4+ T cells from blood, obtained at the approximately 16-month timepoint. The rearrangement uses TRBV15 and TRBJ1-4; maybe TRBD1 (6 bases). The CDR3 DNA follows: TGTGCCACCAGCAGAGAGGGGGCATATGAAAAACTGTTTTTT. Translation gives CATSREGAYEKLFF. The full variable domain, with the rest looked up from reference TRBV15 and TRBJ1-4, is DAMVIQNPRYQVTQFGKPVTLSCSQTLNHNVMYWYQQKSSQAPKLLFHYYDKDFNNEADTPDNFQSRRPNTSFCFLDIRSPGLGDTAMYLCATSREGAYEKLFFGSGTQLSVL.